The rows below give T cell receptor beta chains drawn from one sample of a study of blood T cell repertoires in COVID-19. TCRdb's copy holds only in-frame clones and misses some; the assay was immunoSEQ multiplex PCR. There are roughly 98,000 clones in the sample; roughly 92% occur only once, and about 5.9% lies in the top ten. Sequencing used peripheral blood. Source of these receptors: an older woman with active COVID-19. CDR3s include the opening cysteine and the closing phenylalanine or tryptophan. A D gene is named only where the DNA matches it firmly. Rows may omit the clone size; those that give it use once, few, many or a size class.

j_gene	v_gene	d_gene	abundance	CDR3nt	CDR3aa
TRBJ2-1	TRBV6-2/TRBV6-3	-	few	TGTGCCAGCAGTTTAGCCTACAATGAGCAGTTCTTC	CASSLAYNEQFF
TRBJ1-1	TRBV28	-	-	TGTGCCAGCAGCCGCCGGAGGACTGAAGCTTTCTTT	CASSRRRTEAFF
TRBJ1-4	TRBV6-5	-	-	TGTGCCAGCAGTTACGGCAAAGCAACTAATGAAAAACTGTTTTTT	CASSYGKATNEKLFF
TRBJ1-2	TRBV7-2	-	-	TGTGCCAGCAGCTTTGTGACAGCTAACTATGGCTACACCTTC	CASSFVTANYGYTF
TRBJ1-1	TRBV5-1	-	-	TGCGCCAGCAGCGAACAGGAGAACACTGAAGCTTTCTTT	CASSEQENTEAFF
TRBJ1-5	TRBV4-3	-	-	TGCGCCAGCAGCCAAGATCCGGCAGGGCATCAGCCCCAGCATTTT	CASSQDPAGHQPQHF
TRBJ2-2	TRBV3-1/TRBV3-2	TRBD2	-	TGTGCCAGCAGCTATTCCGCGGGAGTAGGGACCGGGGAGCTGTTTTTT	CASSYSAGVGTGELFF
TRBJ2-2	TRBV6-5	-	-	TGTGCCAGCAGTTACTCGTGGGGCCTCGGGGAGCTGTTTTTT	CASSYSWGLGELFF
TRBJ1-1	TRBV12-3/TRBV12-4	TRBD1	-	TGTGCCAGCAGTGAGACAGGGGTCACTGAAGCTTTCTTT	CASSETGVTEAFF
TRBJ1-2	TRBV6-5	TRBD1	-	TGTGCCAGCAGTTACGACAGGGGGCGGTATGGCTACACCTTC	CASSYDRGRYGYTF
TRBJ2-2	TRBV7-3	TRBD2	-	TGTGCCAGCAGGATCGGGGGGTCCAACACCGGGGAGCTGTTTTTT	CASRIGGSNTGELFF
TRBJ2-1	TRBV27	-	-	TGTGCCAGCAGTTTACGGGGCAATGAGCAGTTCTTC	CASSLRGNEQFF
TRBJ1-5	TRBV5-5	-	-	TGTGCCAGCAGCGGCACAGGGACGGGGCAGCCCCAGCATTTT	CASSGTGTGQPQHF
TRBJ2-1	TRBV3-1/TRBV3-2	TRBD2	-	TGTGCCAGCAGCCTTACTAGCGGGAGGGACAATGAGCAGTTCTTC	CASSLTSGRDNEQFF
TRBJ1-6	TRBV11-2	TRBD1	-	TGTGCCAGCAGCTCAGGGCGACAGGGTCCTATCAATTCACCCCTCCACTTT	CASSSGRQGPINSPLHF
TRBJ1-4	TRBV6-5	-	-	TGTGCCAGCAGTTACACCGCATCAGTGAATGAAAAACTGTTTTTT	CASSYTASVNEKLFF
TRBJ2-5	TRBV5-4	-	-	TGTGCCAGCAGCCCTATTGGGAAGGGGAGGGAGACCCAGTACTTC	CASSPIGKGRETQYF
TRBJ1-1	TRBV18	-	-	TGTGCCAGCTCATCCGGGGGCACTGAAGCTTTCTTT	CASSSGGTEAFF
TRBJ2-4	TRBV3-1/TRBV3-2	TRBD1	-	TGTGCCAGCAGCCAATTCGGACAGGGAAACATTCAGTACTTC	CASSQFGQGNIQYF
TRBJ1-2	TRBV19	TRBD1	-	TGTGCCAGTAGTCAACGACAGGGGGCCGGGGGCTACACCTTC	CASSQRQGAGGYTF
TRBJ1-1	TRBV5-1	TRBD1	many	TGCGCCAGCAGCTTGGGGCCACAGGGGAATTATCCTGAAGCTTTCTTT	CASSLGPQGNYPEAFF
TRBJ2-1	TRBV19	TRBD2	-	TGTGCCAGTAGTATAGGCCTAGCGGGAGGGACGGGTAATGAGCAGTTCTTC	CASSIGLAGGTGNEQFF
TRBJ1-3	TRBV3-1/TRBV3-2	TRBD1	once	TGTGCCAGCAGCTCCGGGACAGGGGTTACTGGAAACACCATATATTTT	CASSSGTGVTGNTIYF
TRBJ2-7	TRBV5-1	-	few	TGCGCCAGCAGCTTGTCATACAGGGGAGGCGAGCAGTACTTC	CASSLSYRGGEQYF
TRBJ2-5	TRBV11-2	TRBD2	medium-sized	TGTGCCAGCAGCAGCTTTCCATTAGCGGGGGGGGAAGAGACCCAGTACTTC	CASSSFPLAGGEETQYF
TRBJ1-6	TRBV27	-	-	TGTGCCAGCAGTTTATCGTCCACAGCGGATAATTCACCCCTCCACTTT	CASSLSSTADNSPLHF
TRBJ2-2	TRBV11-2	-	-	TGTGCCAGCAGCTTAGTTGGCTCCAACACCGGGGAGCTGTTTTTT	CASSLVGSNTGELFF
TRBJ1-5	TRBV3-1/TRBV3-2	-	-	TGTGCCAGCAGCCAAATGTGGGGGGATCAGCCCCAGCATTTT	CASSQMWGDQPQHF
TRBJ1-1	TRBV5-4	-	-	TGTGCCAGCAGCCGACAGCTAATGAACACTGAAGCTTTCTTT	CASSRQLMNTEAFF
TRBJ2-7	TRBV11-3	-	-	TGTGCCAGCAGCTTAGCGGGCATAGCGAACGAGCAGTACTTC	CASSLAGIANEQYF
TRBJ2-5	TRBV30	-	-	TGTGCCTGGAATAATCCGGGGGTGGAGACCCAGTACTTC	CAWNNPGVETQYF